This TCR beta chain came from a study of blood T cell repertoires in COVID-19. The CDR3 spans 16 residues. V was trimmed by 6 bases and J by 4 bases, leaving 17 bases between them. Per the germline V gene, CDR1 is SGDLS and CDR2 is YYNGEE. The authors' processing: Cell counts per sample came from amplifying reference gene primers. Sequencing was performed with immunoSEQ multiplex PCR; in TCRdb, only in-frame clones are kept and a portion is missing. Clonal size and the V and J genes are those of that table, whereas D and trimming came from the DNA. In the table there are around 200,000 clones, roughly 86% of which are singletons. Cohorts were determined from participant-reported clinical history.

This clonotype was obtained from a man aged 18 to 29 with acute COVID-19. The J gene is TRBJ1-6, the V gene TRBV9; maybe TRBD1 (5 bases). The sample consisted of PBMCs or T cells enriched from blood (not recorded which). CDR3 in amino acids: CASTNHGAAYNSPLHF. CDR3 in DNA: TGTGCCAGCACTAACCATGGGGCAGCTTATAATTCACCCCTCCACTTT.